These 30 T cell receptor beta chains were sequenced from one sample in a study of T cells after posttransplantation cyclophosphamide. Sequencing was performed with immunoSEQ multiplex PCR; in TCRdb, only in-frame clones are kept and a portion is missing. The sample lists tens of thousands of clones; roughly 93% were seen once. The sample was PBMCs. The source is a woman between 45 and 65 years old in good health and a related stem cell transplant donor.

The gene calls are TRBV10-1 and TRBJ2-3; D perhaps matches TRBD2 (6 bases). V was pared by 0 bases and J by 4 bases, with 14 bases between. The CDR3 covers 16 residues. CDR1 is WNHNN and CDR2 is SYGVQD in the germline V gene (reference sequence). Here the CDR3 reads CASSESGPGLPDTQYF. The DNA for the CDR3 is TGCGCCAGCAGTGAGTCGGGACCGGGACTCCCAGATACGCAGTATTTT.

The chain carries TRBV25-1 and TRBJ1-1, with 12 nucleotides matching TRBD1. The J segment lost 7 bases and the V segment lost 10 bases, leaving 4 bases of the junction unmatched. The CDR3 loop spans 12 amino acids. Germline lookup yields CDR1 MGHDK and CDR2 SYGVNS. The CDR3 nucleotides read TGTGCCACTGGGACAGGGGGCATTGAAGCTTTCTTT. This codes for CATGTGGIEAFF.

V gene TRBV7-2 combines with J gene TRBJ1-1; the match to TRBD1 covers 8 bases. CDR1 is SGHTA and CDR2 is FQGNSA in the germline V gene. The CDR3 sequence is 18 residues long. Trimming at V came to 1 base and at J to 3 bases, leaving 13 bases not matched to a gene. In DNA form, the CDR3 reads TGTGCCAGCAGCTTAGGAATTGGGACAGGCCGACTGTACACTGAAGCTTTCTTT. Protein: CASSLGIGTGRLYTEAFF. Full variable domain (remainder filled in from reference TRBV7-2 and TRBJ1-1): GAGVSQSPSNKVTEKGKDVELRCDPISGHTALYWYRQSLGQGLEFLIYFQGNSAPDKSGLPSDRFSAERTGGSVSTLTIQRTQQEDSAVYLCASSLGIGTGRLYTEAFFGQGTRLTVV.

The chain uses TRBV6-1 and TRBJ2-7, with TRBD1 identical over 8 bases. Germline assignment: CDR1 MNHNS and CDR2 SASEGT. The junction had 6 bases not matched to a gene; V was cut back by 6 bases and J by 2 bases. This CDR3 spans 14 amino acids. CDR3 residues: CASRMTGATYEQYF. The CDR3 bases are TGTGCCAGCAGGATGACAGGGGCAACCTACGAGCAGTACTTC.

This clone was observed once. This specimen includes other DNA sequences encoding the same CDR3. The chain links TRBV7-6 to TRBJ1-1, with no clear D. CDR1 and CDR2 (germline): SGHVS, FNYEAQ. Trimming took 1 base from V and 1 from J, leaving 4 bases between them. The CDR3 contains 13 residues. The CDR3: CASSLGQNTEAFF. CDR3 DNA: TGTGCCAGCAGCTTAGGACAGAACACTGAAGCTTTCTTT. Filled out from reference TRBV7-6 and TRBJ1-1, the complete variable domain reads GAGVSQSPRYKVTKRGQDVALRCDPISGHVSLYWYRQALGQGPEFLTYFNYEAQQDKSGLPNDRFSAERPEGSISTLTIQRTEQRDSAMYRCASSLGQNTEAFFGQGTRLTVV.

The chain carries TRBV10-1 and TRBJ2-3; D possibly corresponds to TRBD1 (5 bases). V lost 6 bases, J lost 0 bases, and 13 bases lay in between. The CDR3 spans 15 residues. CDR1 is WNHNN, CDR2 SYGVQD, per germline (reference sequence). The DNA for the CDR3 is TGCGCCAGCAGACCCGACAGAACTAGCACAGATACGCAGTATTTT. Protein: CASRPDRTSTDTQYF.

The chain recombines TRBV27 with TRBJ2-5; 11 nucleotides match TRBD2. The assigned J gene may be wrong: the sequence end matches TRBJ2-7 better. CDR3 length: 14 residues. In germline, CDR1 is MNHEY, CDR2 SMNVEV (reference sequence). CDR3 sequence reads: CASSLTSGSSEQYF. The CDR3 nucleotides read TGTGCCAGCAGTTTAACTAGCGGGAGTAGCGAGCAGTACTTC.

This clone occurred a few times. V and J are TRBV7-9 and TRBJ1-3; D is perhaps TRBD1 (5 bases). This CDR3 is built from 16 residues. Germline loops: CDR1 SEHNR, CDR2 FQNEAQ (reference sequence). V lost 5 bases and J lost 0, with 14 bases in between. CDR3 in DNA: TGTGCCAGCAGCCCCTCCGGGGGGAGCTCTGGAAACACCATATATTTT. Translation gives CASSPSGGSSGNTIYF.

The V gene is TRBV27, the J gene TRBJ1-4; TRBD1 is a possible D gene (5 bases). The CDR3 runs 16 residues. Germline CDR1 MNHEY, CDR2 SMNVEV (reference sequence). Deletions cut 3 bases from V and 0 bases from J, with 11 bases between. The CDR3 here is CASSLWGVPTNEKLFF. In DNA form, the CDR3 reads TGTGCCAGCAGTTTGTGGGGGGTACCAACTAATGAAAAACTGTTTTTT.

The chain carries TRBV6-5 and TRBJ1-1; D remains ambiguous. CDR3 size: 14 residues. V was cut by 2 bases and J by 6 bases, with 13 bases left in between. Germline CDR1 reads MNHEY; CDR2 reads SVGAGI. The CDR3 bases are TGTGCCAGCAGTTACGGGGAGGGTTCCGCTGAAGCTTTCTTT. Protein: CASSYGEGSAEAFF.

CDR3 bases: TGTGCCAGCAGCATACTAGCGGGAGGGGACAATGAGCAGTTCTTC. Its protein product is CASSILAGGDNEQFF. The chain uses TRBV7-8 and TRBJ2-1; 13 bases fit TRBD2. Germline V gene data show CDR1 as SGHVS and CDR2 as FQNEAQ. CDR3 length: 15 residues. The V and J ends lost 5 bases and 5 bases, in that order; junction bases with no gene match: 3.

This clone appeared once. This sequence joins TRBV6-4 and TRBJ2-5, with a weak D call TRBD2 (6 bases). Germline CDR1 MRHNA, CDR2 SNTAGT. Trimming took 6 bases from V and 0 from J, leaving 17 bases between them. This CDR3 comprises 16 residues. In nucleotides, the CDR3 is TGTGCCAGCAGGGGTCAGTGTCTAGCGAACCAAGAGACCCAGTACTTC. It codes for CASRGQCLANQETQYF.

The gene calls are TRBV15 and TRBJ2-7, with TRBD2 matching 8 bases. CDR3 length: 15 amino acids. V shed 1 base and J 2 bases; nucleotides not matched to a gene: 4. The germline V gene encodes CDR1 LNHNV and CDR2 YYDKDF (reference sequence). The CDR3: CATSRGAGGTYEQYF. The CDR3 coding sequence is TGTGCCACCAGCAGAGGTGCGGGGGGAACCTACGAGCAGTACTTC.

The chain joins TRBV7-9 to TRBJ2-2, with D perhaps TRBD1 (6 bases). Between the trimmed V and J ends, which lost 7 bases and 4 bases, there was a span of 19 bases. The CDR3 has 16 residues. Per germline, CDR1 SEHNR and CDR2 FQNEAQ (reference sequence). This CDR3 reads CASILSLGAGTGELFF. As DNA, the CDR3 is TGTGCCAGCATCCTGAGCCTGGGGGCTGGCACCGGGGAGCTGTTTTTT.

This chain links TRBV5-1 with TRBJ2-3; 10 positions agree with TRBD1. The germline gives CDR1 SGHRS, CDR2 YFSETQ. The CDR3 contains 17 residues. The V and J ends lost 4 bases and 6 bases, in that order; junction bases with no gene match: 14. The CDR3 region has the DNA TGCGCCAGCAGCCGCTTCCGGGACAGGGGAGGGACGGATACGCAGTATTTT. Translation gives CASSRFRDRGGTDTQYF.

V is TRBV28 and J is TRBJ1-3; D is possibly TRBD1 (6 bases). V was trimmed by 3 bases and J by 0 bases, leaving 12 bases between them. CDR1 is MDHEN and CDR2 is SYDVKM in the germline V gene. CDR3 size: 16 residues. In DNA, the CDR3 is TGTGCCAGCAGTTTTTCAGGGGCTACCTCTGGAAACACCATATATTTT. Its protein is CASSFSGATSGNTIYF.

The CDR3 DNA reads as TGTGCCAGCAGCTTGGGGGTAGCGGGGGCCTTTCAAGAGACCCAGTACTTC. The encoded protein is CASSLGVAGAFQETQYF. This chain connects TRBV5-5 to TRBJ2-5; 9 nucleotides match TRBD2. J gave up 2 bases and V 0 bases, and 8 bases lay outside the gene matches. Germline loops: CDR1 SGHKS, CDR2 YYEKEE (reference sequence). CDR3 length: 17 amino acids.

This chain connects TRBV5-1 to TRBJ2-4; perhaps TRBD1 as D (6 bases). This CDR3 region has 14 residues. Trimming removed 4 bases from V and 9 bases from J, with 17 bases in between. The germline V gene has CDR1 SGHRS and CDR2 YFSETQ. The DNA for the CDR3 is TGCGCCAGCAGCCCCTCCCAGGGGTTGGGCATTCAGTACTTC. Its translation is CASSPSQGLGIQYF.

The rearrangement joins TRBV5-1 to TRBJ2-3; 7 bases align to TRBD1. Germline V CDR1 and CDR2: SGHRS, YFSETQ. The V segment lost 0 bases and the J segment 5 bases; nucleotides outside the gene matches: 9. The CDR3 is made up of 16 amino acids. The CDR3 DNA sequence: TGCGCCAGCAGCTTGGGGGGGACAGTGGCGATAGATACGCAGTATTTT. This sequence encodes CASSLGGTVAIDTQYF.

V gene TRBV27 combines with J gene TRBJ2-1; TRBD2 matches 7 bases. The CDR3 is 15 amino acids. CDR1 and CDR2 (germline): MNHEY, SMNVEV (reference sequence). V shed 4 bases and J 8 bases; nucleotides not matched to a gene: 11. The DNA of the CDR3 is TGTGCCAGCAGTTGGCTGAGCGGGACTCCTTATGAGCAGTTCTTC. It specifies CASSWLSGTPYEQFF.

Points on this clone: The identical CDR3 is also encoded by other nucleotide sequences in the sample. This chain links TRBV19 with TRBJ1-1; no clear D. The V end was cut by 3 bases, the J end by 0 bases, with 5 bases between. The CDR3 covers 13 residues. The germline V gene has CDR1 LNHDA and CDR2 SQIVND (reference sequence). The CDR3 region is CASSISVNTEAFF. CDR3 bases: TGTGCCAGTAGTATTTCAGTGAACACTGAAGCTTTCTTT.

The chain is built from TRBV2 and TRBJ1-2; the D is unclear. Trimming took off 3 bases at V and 8 bases at J, with 13 bases between the two ends. In germline, CDR1 is SNHLY, CDR2 FYNNEI. This CDR3 region has 13 residues. CDR3 region: CASSDITGVGYTF. In nucleotides, the CDR3 is TGTGCCAGCAGTGACATCACCGGAGTAGGCTACACCTTC.

The chain carries TRBV6-6 and TRBJ2-7, with D perhaps matching TRBD1 (5 bases). This CDR3 is built from 15 residues. The V gene lost 6 bases and the J gene lost 0 bases, with 15 bases spanning the gap. The V gene's germline CDR1 is MNHNY and CDR2 SVGAGI (reference sequence). The chain's CDR3 is CASRDRQFSSYEQYF. DNA of the CDR3: TGTGCCAGCAGGGACCGACAGTTTAGCTCCTACGAGCAGTACTTC.

V usage is TRBV19 and J usage is TRBJ2-7; 9 bases align to TRBD1. This CDR3 has 14 amino acids. Germline loops: CDR1 LNHDA, CDR2 SQIVND (reference sequence). V lost 5 bases and J lost 5; bases outside the gene matches: 7. For the CDR3, the DNA is TGTGCCAGTAGTGGGGGGACAGGGCTGGACGAGCAGTACTTC. It encodes CASSGGTGLDEQYF.

The chain joins TRBV11-2 to TRBJ2-7; D perhaps matches TRBD2 (6 bases). V dropped 0 bases and J dropped 6 bases, with 15 bases sitting between them. The germline V gene encodes CDR1 SGHAT and CDR2 FQNNGV. The CDR3 covers 15 residues. CDR3 residues: CASSLELATAVEQYF. In nucleotides, the CDR3 is TGTGCCAGCAGCTTAGAACTAGCCACCGCCGTCGAGCAGTACTTC.

The V gene is TRBV14, the J gene TRBJ2-1, with 8 positions matching TRBD2. Per germline, CDR1 SGHDN and CDR2 FVKESK. This CDR3 region has 16 residues. The V and J ends lost 2 bases and 4 bases, in that order; junction bases with no gene match: 7. DNA of the CDR3: TGTGCCAGCAGCCAAACCGGAATAGCGGGGTACAATGAGCAGTTCTTC. Its protein is CASSQTGIAGYNEQFF.

The genes are TRBV10-3 and TRBJ2-1, with 9 bases that match TRBD2. The CDR3 totals 14 residues. V lost 11 bases, J lost 6 bases, and 11 bases stayed unmatched. The germline V gene has CDR1 ENHRY and CDR2 SYGVKD. For the CDR3, the DNA is TGTGCCTCTCATCAGTCTAGCGGGACCAATGAGCAGTTCTTC. It translates to CASHQSSGTNEQFF.

On this clone: The sample contains more than one DNA sequence encoding this CDR3. The rearrangement links TRBV11-2 to TRBJ1-6, with D possibly matching TRBD1 (5 bases). CDR1 SGHAT and CDR2 FQNNGV come from the germline V gene. V lost 6 bases, J lost 7 bases, and 16 bases lay in between. The CDR3 length is 15 residues. The CDR3 loop is CASRPQGSRNSPLHF. CDR3 DNA sequence: TGTGCCAGCAGACCCCAGGGTTCAAGAAATTCACCCCTCCACTTT.

This chain connects TRBV21-1 to TRBJ2-1; the tabulated D call, TRBD2, remains unverified against the DNA. TRBV21-1 is flagged as a pseudogene. The CDR3 has 13 residues. The CDR3 sequence is CASSSLDPGEQFF. The CDR3 DNA reads TGTGCCAGCAGCTCCCTAGACCCGGGGGAGCAGTTCTTC.

The chain joins TRBV6-1 to TRBJ1-2, with D unresolved. V lost 8 bases, J lost 5 bases, and 6 bases lay in between. The germline gives CDR1 MNHNS, CDR2 SASEGT. This CDR3 has 10 residues. The CDR3 region is CASEYYGYTF. The CDR3, as DNA: TGTGCCAGCGAGTATTATGGCTACACCTTC.